The next 30 T cell receptor beta chains were all read from a single sample in a study of blood T cell repertoires in COVID-19. Some clones are missing from TCRdb's copy, which holds only in-frame ones; the method was immunoSEQ multiplex PCR. The sample consists of nearly 110,000 clones, roughly two thirds of them appearing once. The sequenced material came from peripheral blood. The receptors derive from a human donor with acute or convalescent COVID-19. The donor label of this sample is uncertain.

This clone appeared a few times. The chain has TRBV4-1 and TRBJ1-2, with D possibly matching TRBD1 (5 bases). Looked up from germline, CDR1 is MGHRA and CDR2 is YSYEKL. Trimming pared 3 bases from V and 8 bases from J, leaving 13 bases between. This CDR3 comprises 13 residues. This chain's CDR3 is CASSHYQGGGYTF. CDR3 coding DNA: TGCGCCAGCAGCCACTACCAGGGAGGGGGCTACACCTTC.

This chain uses TRBV7-2 with TRBJ2-3; TRBD2 matches 9 bases. From germline, CDR1 is SGHTA and CDR2 FQGNSA. The CDR3 is made up of 15 amino acids. J was trimmed by 4 bases and V by 2 bases; bases with no gene match: 4. CDR3 sequence: CASSLKAGGADTQYF. The CDR3 DNA is TGTGCCAGCAGCTTAAAAGCGGGGGGTGCAGATACGCAGTATTTT.

V gene TRBV20-1 combines with J gene TRBJ2-5; tentatively, D is TRBD1 or TRBD2 (6 bases each). This CDR3 region has 13 residues. Germline values: CDR1 DFQATT, CDR2 SNEGSKA (reference sequence). V shed 4 bases and J shed 5 bases, with 14 bases lying between them. The CDR3 nucleotides read TGCAGTGCTAATGAGGGGGGACTCGAGACCCAGTACTTC. It specifies CSANEGGLETQYF.

V and J are TRBV11-2 and TRBJ2-5; 7 bases agree with TRBD2. Trimming took 5 bases from V and 5 from J; bases not matched to a gene: 11. The CDR3 has 15 residues. The V gene's germline CDR1 is SGHAT and CDR2 FQNNGV. CDR3 residues: CASSRGGVREETQYF. As DNA, the CDR3 is TGTGCCAGCAGCCGCGGAGGGGTGCGGGAGGAGACCCAGTACTTC. Filled out from reference TRBV11-2 and TRBJ2-5, the complete variable domain reads EAGVAQSPRYKIIEKRQSVAFWCNPISGHATLYWYQQILGQGPKLLIQFQNNGVVDDSQLPKDRFSAERLKGVDSTLKIQPAKLEDSAVYLCASSRGGVREETQYFGPGTRLLVL.

The chain joins TRBV7-9 to TRBJ1-2; the D is unclear. CDR1 SEHNR and CDR2 FQNEAQ come from the germline V gene (reference sequence). Between the trimmed V and J ends, which lost 5 bases and 8 bases, there was a span of 18 bases. This CDR3 is 14 amino acids long. CDR3 residues: CASSLQARPGGYTF. The CDR3 DNA follows: TGTGCCAGCAGCCTACAAGCCCGCCCCGGGGGCTACACCTTC. Supplemented by reference TRBV7-9 and TRBJ1-2, the full variable domain reads DTGVSQNPRHKITKRGQNVTFRCDPISEHNRLYWYRQTLGQGPEFLTYFQNEAQLEKSRLLSDRFSAERPKGSFSTLEIQRTEQGDSAMYLCASSLQARPGGYTFGSGTRLTVV.

This clone was observed a few times. This chain connects TRBV13 to TRBJ1-2, with TRBD1 as a possible D gene (6 bases). There are 14 residues in the CDR3. CDR1 and CDR2 from the germline V gene are PRHDT and FYEKMQ (reference sequence). Trimming shortened V by 3 bases and J by 7 bases, and 15 bases separated the two germline ends. Here the CDR3 reads CASSFAQGNGGYTF. For the CDR3, the DNA is TGTGCCAGCAGCTTCGCACAGGGCAACGGTGGCTACACCTTC. Full variable domain (remainder filled in from reference TRBV13 and TRBJ1-2): AAGVIQSPRHLIKEKRETATLKCYPIPRHDTVYWYQQGPGQDPQFLISFYEKMQSDKGSIPDRFSAQQFSDYHSELNMSSLELGDSALYFCASSFAQGNGGYTFGSGTRLTVV.

This clone was recorded at least ten times. The chain combines TRBV11-2 with TRBJ2-7; TRBD1 is a possible D gene (5 bases). Germline CDR1 and CDR2: SGHAT and FQNNGV. The CDR3 is 16 amino acids. Deletions cut 5 bases from V and 0 bases from J, with 17 bases between. For the CDR3, the DNA is TGTGCCAGCAGCCCCCTCCGCCGACAGAGCTCCTACGAGCAGTACTTC. It translates to CASSPLRRQSSYEQYF.

This chain uses TRBV7-2 with TRBJ1-5, with D possibly being TRBD1 (6 bases). Germline V gene data show CDR1 as SGHTA and CDR2 as FQGNSA. With 4 bases removed from V and 6 bases from J, the gap between germline ends came to 10 bases. The CDR3 spans 13 residues. The DNA of the CDR3 is TGTGCCAGCAGCTCTGACAGGAGTCAGCCCCAGCATTTT. Protein: CASSSDRSQPQHF.

This chain connects TRBV11-2 to TRBJ2-7, with no clear D. Trimming removed 4 bases from V and 2 bases from J, with 12 bases in between. The germline gives CDR1 SGHAT, CDR2 FQNNGV. The CDR3 length is 14 residues. CDR3 sequence reads: CASSSINTPYEQYF. As DNA, the CDR3 is TGTGCCAGCAGCTCAATAAATACACCCTACGAGCAGTACTTC.

The rearrangement uses TRBV6-1 and TRBJ1-5; perhaps TRBD1 as D (5 bases). The CDR3 runs to 19 residues. The germline gives CDR1 MNHNS, CDR2 SASEGT. V gave up 2 bases and J gave up 6 bases, with 26 bases separating them. The CDR3 loop is CASSELEDGSGGLVQPQHF. The CDR3 DNA sequence: TGTGCCAGCAGTGAATTAGAGGACGGCTCGGGGGGTCTTGTTCAGCCCCAGCATTTT.

The chain is built from TRBV29-1 and TRBJ1-5, with D unclear. From germline, CDR1 is SQVTM and CDR2 ANQGSEA. This CDR3 region has 12 residues. The V and J ends lost 6 bases and 3 bases respectively, with 9 bases between them. This CDR3 reads CSVRETNQPQHF. The DNA of the CDR3 is TGCAGCGTGCGTGAAACCAATCAGCCCCAGCATTTT.

This rearrangement joins TRBV21-1 to TRBJ2-7; the table's D gene call, TRBD2, was not cross checked with the DNA. TRBV21-1 is tagged as a pseudogene. This CDR3 is built from 10 residues. The CDR3 nucleotides are TGTGCCTCCCCTCCCGGCGAGCAGTACTTC. This codes for CASPPGEQYF.

This clone was seen at least ten times. This rearrangement joins TRBV7-9 to TRBJ2-3; TRBD2 might be the D (6 bases). Trimming took 4 bases from V and 1 from J, leaving 9 bases between them. This CDR3 region has 14 residues. Germline-derived CDR1 and CDR2 are SEHNR and FQNEAQ (reference sequence). CDR3 sequence reads: CASSWASGTDTQYF. The CDR3 bases are TGTGCCAGCAGCTGGGCTAGCGGCACAGATACGCAGTATTTT.

The V gene is TRBV7-9, the J gene TRBJ1-5; the match to TRBD1 covers 7 bases. V gave up 5 bases and J gave up 5 bases; unmatched junction bases: 15. This CDR3 is built from 17 residues. CDR1 is SEHNR, CDR2 FQNEAQ, per germline (reference sequence). The CDR3 region has the DNA TGTGCCAGCAGCCTATACGGAGGAAAGGGGGCTTATCAGCCCCAGCATTTT. Residues: CASSLYGGKGAYQPQHF.

The chain uses TRBV6-1 and TRBJ2-5; D is unresolved. The V gene lost 5 bases and the J gene lost 3 bases, with 4 bases spanning the gap. This CDR3 spans 11 amino acids. CDR1 and CDR2 from the germline V gene are MNHNS and SASEGT. The CDR3 protein is CASSYKETQYF. The CDR3 DNA sequence: TGTGCCAGCAGTTATAAAGAGACCCAGTACTTC.

This rearrangement joins TRBV28 to TRBJ1-1, with D maybe TRBD1 (6 bases). V lost 6 bases to trimming and J lost 0 bases, with 20 bases between them. Germline CDR1 and CDR2: MDHEN and SYDVKM. The CDR3 is 17 amino acids. DNA for the CDR3: TGTGCCAGCAGCCCTAACCCCCGACAGGCCTTGAACACTGAAGCTTTCTTT. This codes for CASSPNPRQALNTEAFF.

The V and J genes are TRBV7-6 and TRBJ2-2; D remains ambiguous. Deletions cut 0 bases from V and 4 bases from J, with 9 bases between. Germline loops: CDR1 SGHVS, CDR2 FNYEAQ. The CDR3 has 15 residues. CDR3 residues: CASSLAARGTGELFF. As DNA, the CDR3 is TGTGCCAGCAGCTTAGCCGCGAGAGGCACCGGGGAGCTGTTTTTT.

A note on this clone: The sample contains more than one DNA sequence encoding this CDR3. The V call is TRBV6-5, the J call TRBJ1-6; tentative D call: TRBD1 (5 bases). The length of the CDR3 is 14 residues. Per the germline V gene, CDR1 is MNHEY and CDR2 is SVGAGI. Trimming removed 0 bases from V and 6 bases from J, with 6 bases in between. The CDR3 region is CASSYSGGNSPLHF. The DNA for the CDR3 is TGTGCCAGCAGTTACTCGGGGGGTAATTCACCCCTCCACTTT.

This sequence joins TRBV25-1 and TRBJ2-7; tentatively, D is TRBD2 (6 bases). CDR1 MGHDK and CDR2 SYGVNS come from the germline V gene. The CDR3 covers 15 residues. Trimming removed 2 bases at V and 2 bases at J, with 13 bases between. CDR3 nucleotide sequence: TGTGCCAGCAGTGAACTGCCGGGGGAAGCCTACGAGCAGTACTTC. Residues: CASSELPGEAYEQYF.

The chain couples TRBV7-8 to TRBJ1-2, with 8 bases identical to TRBD1. Germline assignment: CDR1 SGHVS and CDR2 FQNEAQ. The CDR3 runs 18 residues. V shed 1 base, J shed 0 bases, and the junction held 10 bases outside the gene matches. CDR3 region: CASSLVDRGRTTNYGYTF. CDR3 DNA sequence: TGTGCCAGCAGCTTAGTCGACAGGGGCCGCACAACTAACTATGGCTACACCTTC.

The chain carries TRBV4-1 and TRBJ1-3; D might be TRBD1 (6 bases). Trimming removed 1 base from V and 5 bases from J, with 9 bases in between. This CDR3 contains 14 residues. CDR1 and CDR2 (germline): MGHRA, YSYEKL. The CDR3 protein is CASSQVTGRNTIYF. The CDR3 DNA sequence: TGCGCCAGCAGCCAAGTAACAGGGAGAAACACCATATATTTT.

The V gene is TRBV4-2, the J gene TRBJ2-3; D possibly corresponds to TRBD2 (5 bases). There are 14 residues in the CDR3. Germline CDR1 and CDR2: LGHNA and YNFKEQ. V was pared by 1 base and J by 9 bases, with 14 bases between. This CDR3 is CASSQGLAGGTQYF. The DNA of the CDR3 is TGTGCCAGCAGCCAAGGGCTAGCCGGAGGAACGCAGTATTTT.

This clone was picked up a small number of times. This chain links TRBV25-1 with TRBJ2-1; weak D call: TRBD1 (7 bases). V lost 4 bases, J lost 2 bases, and 9 bases lay in between. This CDR3 comprises 14 residues. Germline CDR1 reads MGHDK; CDR2 reads SYGVNS. The CDR3 DNA reads as TGTGCCAGCAGTGGCGGGACAGCCTACAATGAGCAGTTCTTC. Amino acids: CASSGGTAYNEQFF.

The chain recombines TRBV5-6 with TRBJ1-1; D is ambiguous. This CDR3 is built from 13 residues. V was pared by 2 bases and J by 0 bases, with 5 bases between. Germline lookup yields CDR1 SGHDT and CDR2 YYEEEE. The CDR3 region is CASSLLLNTEAFF. The DNA for the CDR3 is TGTGCCAGCAGCTTACTTTTGAACACTGAAGCTTTCTTT.

The chain employs TRBV7-3 and TRBJ2-3; the D gene is possibly TRBD1 (6 bases). Germline V gene data show CDR1 as SGHTA and CDR2 as FQGTGA. CDR3 length: 13 amino acids. V was pared by 6 bases and J by 4 bases, with 11 bases between. Written as DNA, the CDR3 is TGTGCCAGCAGTTACGAGGGGGCAGATACGCAGTATTTT. Its translation: CASSYEGADTQYF.

This clone was detected a few times. The chain employs TRBV5-4 and TRBJ2-1; D uncertain. Trimming stripped 4 bases from V and 0 bases from J, with 5 bases between. CDR1 and CDR2 from the germline V gene are SGHNT and YYREEE (reference sequence). The CDR3 spans 13 residues. This chain's CDR3 is CASSPSSYNEQFF. DNA of the CDR3: TGTGCCAGCAGCCCCAGCTCCTACAATGAGCAGTTCTTC.

This clone was counted a single time. The rearrangement uses TRBV19 and TRBJ2-5; 12 bases are a match to TRBD2. This CDR3 comprises 18 residues. V trimming: 1 base; J trimming: 2 bases; junction bases outside the gene matches: 8. In germline, CDR1 is LNHDA, CDR2 SQIVND (reference sequence). The CDR3 loop reads CASSIGLAGGLRQETQYF. In nucleotides, the CDR3 is TGTGCCAGTAGTATAGGCCTAGCGGGGGGGCTTAGGCAAGAGACCCAGTACTTC. Full variable domain (rest looked up from reference TRBV19 and TRBJ2-5): DGGITQSPKYLFRKEGQNVTLSCEQNLNHDAMYWYRQDPGQGLRLIYYSQIVNDFQKGDIAEGYSVSREKKESFPLTVTSAQKNPTAFYLCASSIGLAGGLRQETQYFGPGTRLLVL.

This clone showed up just a few times. This sequence joins TRBV2 and TRBJ2-7; 7 nucleotides align to TRBD1. Trimming removed 10 bases from V and 2 bases from J; junction bases left unmatched: 5. The germline CDR1 and CDR2 sequences are SNHLY and FYNNEI. This CDR3 is built from 12 residues. CDR3 residues: CATGTAAYEQYF. The CDR3 DNA reads as TGTGCCACCGGGACAGCAGCCTACGAGCAGTACTTC.

V usage is TRBV28 and J usage is TRBJ1-5; 7 nucleotides align to TRBD1. The V gene end was trimmed by 5 bases and the J gene end by 0 bases; junction bases not matched to a gene: 7. The CDR3 extends over 16 amino acids. CDR1 and CDR2 (germline): MDHEN, SYDVKM. The CDR3 DNA follows: TGTGCCAGCAGTCCTAAGGGACAGATTAGCAATCAGCCCCAGCATTTT. Translating gives CASSPKGQISNQPQHF.

V gene TRBV2 combines with J gene TRBJ2-3, with a tentative D call TRBD1 (7 bases). V shed 1 base and J shed 2 bases, with 19 bases lying between them. Germline V gene sequence: CDR1 SNHLY, CDR2 FYNNEI. The CDR3 is made up of 18 amino acids. Here the CDR3 reads CASSEEGAGQKYTDTQYF. In DNA, the CDR3 is TGTGCCAGCAGTGAAGAGGGCGCGGGACAGAAATACACAGATACGCAGTATTTT.